This T cell receptor (beta chain) is drawn from a study of blood T cell repertoires in COVID-19. Study overall: T cells, B-cell-depleted T cells, or PBMCs supplied cDNA or gDNA.

In the study's own analysis: Amplification of reference gene primers was used by the study to estimate nucleated cell counts. The table came from immunoSEQ multiplex PCR; TCRdb's copy has only in-frame clones and leaves some out. From that table come the V and J calls and clone size; the DNA was used to work out D and trimming. The sample yields 180,000 or so clones, over 80% seen once. This clone is a singleton in its sample. Residents of about two dozen US areas, aged about 18 to 95 years, made up the participants. The recovered donors of Cohort 3 showed two negative PCRs, clearance, or symptom resolution. V lost 1 base and J 7 bases, leaving 14 bases between the germline ends. This CDR3 spans 15 amino acids. In germline, CDR1 is SGHTA, CDR2 FQGNSA.

The V call is TRBV7-2, the J call TRBJ2-1; TRBD2 is a possible D gene (5 bases). The clonotype was recovered from a woman aged 60-75 years who had recovered from COVID-19. Sequencing was carried out using PBMCs or T cells enriched from blood (not recorded which). The CDR3 sequence: CASSLGRGFANEQFF. The CDR3 DNA follows: TGTGCCAGCAGCTTAGGTAGAGGGTTTGCAAATGAGCAGTTCTTC.